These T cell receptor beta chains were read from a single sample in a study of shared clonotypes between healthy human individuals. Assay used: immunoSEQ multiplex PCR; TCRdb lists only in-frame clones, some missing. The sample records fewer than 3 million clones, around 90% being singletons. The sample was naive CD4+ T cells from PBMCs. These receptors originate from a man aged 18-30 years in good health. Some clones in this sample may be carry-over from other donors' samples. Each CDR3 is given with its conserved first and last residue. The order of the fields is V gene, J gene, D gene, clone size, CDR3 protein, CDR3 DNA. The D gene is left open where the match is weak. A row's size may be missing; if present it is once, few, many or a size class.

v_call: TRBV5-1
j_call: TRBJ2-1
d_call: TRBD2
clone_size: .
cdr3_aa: CASSPQPPGLAGNEQFF
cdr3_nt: TGCGCCAGCAGCCCCCAACCGCCGGGACTAGCGGGAAATGAGCAGTTCTTC

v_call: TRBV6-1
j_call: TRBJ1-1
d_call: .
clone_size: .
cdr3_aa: CASTITLNTEAFF
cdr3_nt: TGTGCCAGCACTATAACCCTGAACACTGAAGCTTTCTTT

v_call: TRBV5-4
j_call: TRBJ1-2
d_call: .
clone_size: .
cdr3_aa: CASVPGGGLDGYTF
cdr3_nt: TGTGCCAGCGTTCCCGGCGGGGGTCTGGATGGCTACACCTTC

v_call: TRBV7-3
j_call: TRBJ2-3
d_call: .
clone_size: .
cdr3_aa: CASSFGSDTQYF
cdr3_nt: TGTGCCAGCAGCTTTGGCTCAGATACGCAGTATTTT

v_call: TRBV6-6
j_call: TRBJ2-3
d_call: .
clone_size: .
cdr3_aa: CASSYLGNTDTQYF
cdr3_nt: TGTGCCAGCAGTTACTTGGGCAACACAGATACGCAGTATTTT

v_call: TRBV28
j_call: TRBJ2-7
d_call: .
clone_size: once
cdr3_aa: CASRRGGPYEQYF
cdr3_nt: TGTGCCAGCAGGCGTGGGGGCCCCTACGAGCAGTACTTC

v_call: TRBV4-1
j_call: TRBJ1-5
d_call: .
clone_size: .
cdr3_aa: CASSQDMEGANQPQHF
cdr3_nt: TGCGCCAGCAGCCAAGATATGGAAGGGGCAAATCAGCCCCAGCATTTT

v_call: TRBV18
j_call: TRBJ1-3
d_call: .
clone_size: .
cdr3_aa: CASSPLQGTSGNTIYF
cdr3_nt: TGTGCCAGCTCACCACTACAGGGTACCTCTGGAAACACCATATATTTT

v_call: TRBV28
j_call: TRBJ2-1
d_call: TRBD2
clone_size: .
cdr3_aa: CASSFPKPSGRAGEQFF
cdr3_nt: TGTGCCAGCAGTTTCCCCAAACCTAGCGGGAGGGCCGGTGAGCAGTTCTTC

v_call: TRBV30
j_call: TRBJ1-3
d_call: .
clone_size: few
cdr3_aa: CAWSVMGNTIYF
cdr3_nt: TGTGCCTGGAGTGTAATGGGAAACACCATATATTTT

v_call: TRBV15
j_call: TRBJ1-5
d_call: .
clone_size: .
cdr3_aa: CATSPRGSGNQPQHF
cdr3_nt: TGTGCCACCAGCCCTAGGGGTAGTGGCAATCAGCCCCAGCATTTT

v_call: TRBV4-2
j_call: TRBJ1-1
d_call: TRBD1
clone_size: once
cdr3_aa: CASKRDRGNTEAFF
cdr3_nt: TGTGCCAGCAAGCGGGACAGGGGGAACACTGAAGCTTTCTTT

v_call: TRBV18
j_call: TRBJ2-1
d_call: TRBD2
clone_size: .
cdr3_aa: CASSRTSGLYEQFF
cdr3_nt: TGTGCCAGCTCACGGACTAGCGGGTTATATGAGCAGTTCTTC